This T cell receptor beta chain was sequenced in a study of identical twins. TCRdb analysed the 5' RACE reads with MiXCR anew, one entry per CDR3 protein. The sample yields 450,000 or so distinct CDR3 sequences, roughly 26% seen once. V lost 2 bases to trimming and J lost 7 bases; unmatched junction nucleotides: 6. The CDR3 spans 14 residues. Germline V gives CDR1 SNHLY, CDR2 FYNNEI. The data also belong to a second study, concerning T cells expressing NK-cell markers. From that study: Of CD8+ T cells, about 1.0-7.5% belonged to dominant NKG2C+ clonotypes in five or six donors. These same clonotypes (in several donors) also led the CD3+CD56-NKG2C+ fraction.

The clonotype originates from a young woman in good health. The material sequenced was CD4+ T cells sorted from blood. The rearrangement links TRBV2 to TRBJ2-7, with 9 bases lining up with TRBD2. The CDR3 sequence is CASSELRGGREQYF. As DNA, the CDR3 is TGTGCCAGCAGTGAACTGCGGGGGGGCCGTGAGCAGTACTTC. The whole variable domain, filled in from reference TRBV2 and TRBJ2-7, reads EPEVTQTPSHQVTQMGQEVILRCVPISNHLYFYWYRQILGQKVEFLVSFYNNEISEKSEIFDDQFSVERPDGSNFTLKIRSTKLEDSAMYFCASSELRGGREQYFGPGTRLTVT.